This TCR beta chain derives from a study of blood T cell repertoires in COVID-19. Using immunoSEQ multiplex PCR, the repertoire was profiled, and TCRdb retains in-frame clones only, with some absent. The sample shows some 26,000 clones, 81% of them seen only once. Germline-derived CDR1 and CDR2 are ENHRY and SYGVKD. Germline trimming cut 9 bases from V and 4 bases from J; bases unmatched to any gene: 13. This CDR3 has 16 amino acids. Material: peripheral blood. The chain uses TRBV10-3 and TRBJ2-3; 10 nucleotides align to TRBD1. The source of this sequence is a man over 45 with active or convalescent COVID-19. The CDR3 region is CAISKPSGQGSDTQYF. The CDR3 DNA is TGTGCCATAAGCAAACCCTCGGGACAGGGGTCAGATACGCAGTATTTT.